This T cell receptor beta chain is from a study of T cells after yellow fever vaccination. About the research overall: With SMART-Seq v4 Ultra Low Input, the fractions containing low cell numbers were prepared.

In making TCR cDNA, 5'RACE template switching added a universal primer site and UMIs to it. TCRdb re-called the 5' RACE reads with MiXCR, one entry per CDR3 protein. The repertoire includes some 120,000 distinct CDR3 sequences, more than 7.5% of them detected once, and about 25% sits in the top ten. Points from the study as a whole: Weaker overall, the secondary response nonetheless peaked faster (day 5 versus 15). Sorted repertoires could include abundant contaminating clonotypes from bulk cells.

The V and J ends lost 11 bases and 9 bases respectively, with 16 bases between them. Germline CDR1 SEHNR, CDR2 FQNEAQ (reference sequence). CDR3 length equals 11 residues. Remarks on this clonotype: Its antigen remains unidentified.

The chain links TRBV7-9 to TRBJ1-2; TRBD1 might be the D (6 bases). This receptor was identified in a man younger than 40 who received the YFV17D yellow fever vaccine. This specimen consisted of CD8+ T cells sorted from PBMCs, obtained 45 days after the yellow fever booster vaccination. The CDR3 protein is CALVRGDSYTF. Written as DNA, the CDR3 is TGTGCCCTGGTTCGGGGGGACAGCTACACCTTC.